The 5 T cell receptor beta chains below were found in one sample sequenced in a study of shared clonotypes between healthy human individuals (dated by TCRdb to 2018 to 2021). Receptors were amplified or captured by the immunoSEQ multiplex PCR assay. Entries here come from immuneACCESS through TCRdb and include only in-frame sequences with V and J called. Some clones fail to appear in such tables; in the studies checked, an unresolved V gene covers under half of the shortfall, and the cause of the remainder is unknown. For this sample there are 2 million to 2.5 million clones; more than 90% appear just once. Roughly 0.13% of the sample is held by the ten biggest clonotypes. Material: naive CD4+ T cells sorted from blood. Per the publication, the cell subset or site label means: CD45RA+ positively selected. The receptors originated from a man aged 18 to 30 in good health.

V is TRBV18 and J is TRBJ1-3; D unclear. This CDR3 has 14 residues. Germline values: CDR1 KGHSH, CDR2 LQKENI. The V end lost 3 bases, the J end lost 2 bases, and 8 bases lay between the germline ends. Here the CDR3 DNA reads TGTGCCAGCTCACCGACGGAAACTGGAAACACCATATATTTT. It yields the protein CASSPTETGNTIYF. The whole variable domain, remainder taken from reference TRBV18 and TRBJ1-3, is NAGVMQNPRHLVRRRGQEARLRCSPMKGHSHVYWYRQLPEEGLKFMVYLQKENIIDESGMPKERFSAEFPKEGPSILRIQQVVRGDSAAYFCASSPTETGNTIYFGEGSWLTVV.

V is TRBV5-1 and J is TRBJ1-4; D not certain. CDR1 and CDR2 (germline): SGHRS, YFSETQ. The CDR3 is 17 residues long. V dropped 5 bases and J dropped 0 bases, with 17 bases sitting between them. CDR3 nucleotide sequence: TGCGCCAGCAGTCCCAGGCGGGGATATGCAACTAATGAAAAACTGTTTTTT. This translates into CASSPRRGYATNEKLFF.

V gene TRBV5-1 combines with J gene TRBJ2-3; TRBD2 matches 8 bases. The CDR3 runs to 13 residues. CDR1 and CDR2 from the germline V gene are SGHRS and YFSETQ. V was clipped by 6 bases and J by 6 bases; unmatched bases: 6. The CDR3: CASKSGGPDTQYF. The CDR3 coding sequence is TGCGCCAGCAAGTCGGGAGGGCCCGATACGCAGTATTTT.

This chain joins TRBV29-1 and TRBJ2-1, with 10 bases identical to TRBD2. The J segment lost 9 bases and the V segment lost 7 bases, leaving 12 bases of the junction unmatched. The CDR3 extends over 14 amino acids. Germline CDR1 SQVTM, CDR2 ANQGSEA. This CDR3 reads CSAERGGGWGEQFF. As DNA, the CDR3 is TGCAGCGCCGAGCGGGGGGGCGGCTGGGGTGAGCAGTTCTTC.

The CDR3 here is CASSFSDGNEQFF. CDR3 coding DNA: TGTGCCAGCAGCTTTTCGGATGGCAATGAGCAGTTCTTC. The chain carries TRBV11-2 and TRBJ2-1; D is unclear. This CDR3 region has 13 residues. Trimming took off 3 bases at V and 6 bases at J, with 9 bases between the two ends. CDR1 is SGHAT and CDR2 is FQNNGV in the germline V gene.